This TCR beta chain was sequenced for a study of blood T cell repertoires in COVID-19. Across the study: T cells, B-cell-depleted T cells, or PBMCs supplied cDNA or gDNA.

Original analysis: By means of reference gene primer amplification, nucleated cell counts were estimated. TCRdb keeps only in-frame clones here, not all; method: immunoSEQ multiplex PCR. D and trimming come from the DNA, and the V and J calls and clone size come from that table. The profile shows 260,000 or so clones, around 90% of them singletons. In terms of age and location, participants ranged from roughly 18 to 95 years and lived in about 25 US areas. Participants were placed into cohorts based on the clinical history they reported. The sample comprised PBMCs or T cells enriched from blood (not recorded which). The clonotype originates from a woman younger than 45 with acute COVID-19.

The CDR3 DNA follows: TGTGCCAGTAGTATAGATCATTTTGGGGGCGTGTACAATGAGCAGTTCTTC. This gives the protein CASSIDHFGGVYNEQFF. The chain uses TRBV19 and TRBJ2-1; possibly TRBD1 for D (6 bases). Germline-derived CDR1 and CDR2 are LNHDA and SQIVND (reference sequence). This CDR3 region has 17 residues. The V end lost 0 bases, the J end lost 4 bases, and 16 bases lay between the germline ends.